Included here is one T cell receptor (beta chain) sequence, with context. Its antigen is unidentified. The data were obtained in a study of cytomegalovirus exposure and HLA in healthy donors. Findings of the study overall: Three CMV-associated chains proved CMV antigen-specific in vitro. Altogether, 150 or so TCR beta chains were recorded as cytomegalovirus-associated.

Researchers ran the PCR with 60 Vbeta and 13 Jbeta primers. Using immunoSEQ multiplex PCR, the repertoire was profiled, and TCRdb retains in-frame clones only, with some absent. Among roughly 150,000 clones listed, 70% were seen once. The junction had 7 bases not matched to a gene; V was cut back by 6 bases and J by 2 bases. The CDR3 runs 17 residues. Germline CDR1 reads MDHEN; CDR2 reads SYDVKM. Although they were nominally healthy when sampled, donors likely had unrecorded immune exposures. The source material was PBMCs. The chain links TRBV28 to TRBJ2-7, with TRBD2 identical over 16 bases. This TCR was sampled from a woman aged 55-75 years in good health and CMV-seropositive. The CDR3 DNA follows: TGTGCCAGCAGAGAACCCGGGACTAGCGGGAGGGCCTACGAGCAGTACTTC. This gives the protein CASREPGTSGRAYEQYF.